These 17 T cell receptor beta chains share one sample of origin, sequenced in a study of T cell repertoires in cytomegalovirus infection. TCRdb analysed the reads with MiXCR anew, one entry per CDR3 protein. The sample lists 200,000 to 250,000 distinct CDR3 sequences; roughly an eighth were seen once. The specimen sequenced was PBMCs. The source of these receptors is a human donor in good health (CMV status not recorded). Some clones in this sample may be carry-over from other donors' samples.

Notes on this clonotype: Possible read error: a much larger clone is one base away. The chain carries TRBV28 and TRBJ2-3, with a weak D call TRBD1 (5 bases). The last part of the DNA fits TRBJ1-5 better; the J call may be wrong. Germline lookup yields CDR1 MDHEN and CDR2 SYDVKM. The CDR3 is 16 amino acids. The CDR3 spells CASILRRGGVTDTQHF. CDR3 nucleotides: TGTGCCAGCATTTTGAGGCGTGGGGGAGTCACAGATACGCAGCATTTT.

Notes on this clonotype: A clone one base away is much larger, so this may be a read error. The gene calls are TRBV28 and TRBJ2-5; 11 nucleotides line up with TRBD2. The length of the CDR3 is 13 residues. From germline, CDR1 is MDHEN and CDR2 SYDVKM. DNA of the CDR3: TGTGTCAGCTTAGCGGGAGGGGCGAAGACCCAGTACTTC. Amino acid sequence: CVSLAGGAKTQYF.

This clonotype has a handful of counts. The chain recombines TRBV28 with TRBJ2-1; D may be TRBD2 (6 bases). Between the trimmed V and J ends, which lost 6 bases and 7 bases, there was a span of 16 bases. CDR1 and CDR2 (germline): MDHEN, SYDVKM. This CDR3 has 14 residues. Here the CDR3 reads CASRGPGLQNEQFF. The CDR3 bases are TGTGCCAGCAGGGGGCCGGGACTCCAAAATGAGCAGTTCTTC.

This clonotype has ten or more counts. The chain links TRBV7-2 to TRBJ2-3, with D tentatively TRBD1 (6 bases). Germline lookup yields CDR1 SGHTA and CDR2 FQGNSA. V lost 5 bases to trimming and J lost 3 bases, with 18 bases between them. The CDR3 runs to 16 residues. CDR3 in DNA: TGTGCCAGCAGCCTCCCCCGTGGGGGCAGGACAGATACGCAGTATTTT. It yields the protein CASSLPRGGRTDTQYF. The complete variable domain, with remaining parts taken from reference TRBV7-2 and TRBJ2-3, reads GAGVSQSPSNKVTEKGKDVELRCDPISGHTALYWYRQSLGQGLEFLIYFQGNSAPDKSGLPSDRFSAERTGGSVSTLTIQRTQQEDSAVYLCASSLPRGGRTDTQYFGPGTRLTVL.

This clonotype was counted ten times or more. The rearrangement joins TRBV7-2 to TRBJ2-7, with D perhaps being TRBD1 or TRBD2 (6 bases each). Looked up from germline, CDR1 is SGHTA and CDR2 is FQGNSA. The CDR3 sequence is 16 residues long. The V gene lost 5 bases and the J gene lost 4 bases, with 21 bases spanning the gap. The CDR3: CASSPLSRGPGYEQYF. The CDR3 region has the DNA TGTGCCAGCAGCCCCCTTTCCCGGGGGCCCGGATACGAGCAGTACTTC.

A single count supports this clonotype. The J gene is TRBJ1-1, the V gene TRBV27, with 7 positions matching TRBD1. The germline CDR1 and CDR2 sequences are MNHEY and SMNVEV (reference sequence). V was clipped by 4 bases and J by 10 bases; unmatched bases: 6. The CDR3 length is 12 residues. As DNA, the CDR3 is TGTGCCAGCAGTTCAGGGGGAAGAGGAGCTTTCTTT. It yields the protein CASSSGGRGAFF.

This clonotype was observed at least ten times. The chain couples TRBV7-9 to TRBJ1-1, with unresolved D. Germline V gives CDR1 SEHNR, CDR2 FQNEAQ (reference sequence). This CDR3 comprises 13 residues. Trimming cost V 6 bases and J 0 bases, with 8 bases left between them. CDR3 sequence: CASSLRMNTEAFF. For the CDR3, the DNA is TGTGCCAGCAGTCTCAGGATGAACACTGAAGCTTTCTTT.

There are many counts of this clonotype. This chain joins TRBV7-2 and TRBJ2-5, with 11 positions matching TRBD2. Germline values: CDR1 SGHTA, CDR2 FQGNSA. Trimming took 6 bases from V and 9 from J; bases not matched to a gene: 12. CDR3 length equals 15 residues. CDR3 DNA: TGTGCCAGCAGTCGTCAACTAGCGGGAGAGGAGGCCCAGTACTTC. This encodes CASSRQLAGEEAQYF.

The chain links TRBV6-2 or TRBV6-3 to TRBJ2-1; D is possibly TRBD2 (6 bases). Germline values: CDR1 MNHEY, CDR2 SVGEGT. V shed 5 bases and J shed 2 bases, with 13 bases lying between them. The CDR3 contains 15 residues. This CDR3 is CASSTTGGTYNEQFF. The CDR3 DNA is TGTGCCAGCAGTACCACCGGGGGAACCTACAATGAGCAGTTCTTC.

This clonotype was counted ten times or more. The chain uses TRBV7-6 and TRBJ2-3, with 8 bases matching TRBD1. From germline, CDR1 is SGHVS and CDR2 FNYEAQ. V trimming: 5 bases; J trimming: 5 bases; junction bases outside the gene matches: 6. CDR3 length: 14 amino acids. The CDR3 loop reads CASSLATGVDTQYF. CDR3 in DNA: TGTGCCAGCAGCCTGGCGACAGGGGTAGATACGCAGTATTTT.

The chain has TRBV6-6 and TRBJ2-7, with 10 bases fitting TRBD2. The V and J ends lost 6 bases and 4 bases, in that order; junction bases with no gene match: 6. There are 14 residues in the CDR3. In germline, CDR1 is MNHNY, CDR2 SVGAGI (reference sequence). The CDR3 coding sequence is TGTGCCAGCAGCCCGAGCGGGAGGGGGTACGAGCAGTACTTC. Translated: CASSPSGRGYEQYF.

This clonotype was observed a few times. This chain joins TRBV9 and TRBJ2-3, with TRBD2 matching over 8 bases. The CDR3 is made up of 17 amino acids. Germline values: CDR1 SGDLS, CDR2 YYNGEE. V was clipped by 4 bases and J by 0 bases; unmatched bases: 10. This CDR3 reads CASSPQVGLGSTDTQYF. In DNA, the CDR3 is TGTGCCAGCAGCCCTCAAGTGGGACTAGGGAGCACAGATACGCAGTATTTT.

This clonotype has ten or more counts. The chain carries TRBV7-2 and TRBJ2-7; D unclear. CDR1 SGHTA and CDR2 FQGNSA come from the germline V gene. V was cut by 7 bases and J by 5 bases, with 12 bases left in between. This CDR3 is 12 amino acids long. This CDR3 reads CASNRNDHEQYF. CDR3 coding DNA: TGTGCCAGCAACCGGAACGACCACGAGCAGTACTTC.

This clonotype has a handful of counts. V and J are TRBV7-9 and TRBJ2-7; 10 bases are shared with TRBD1. There are 14 residues in the CDR3. CDR1 SEHNR and CDR2 FQNEAQ come from the germline V gene (reference sequence). The V segment lost 2 bases and the J segment 6 bases; nucleotides outside the gene matches: 4. The chain's CDR3 is CASSLIGTGAEQYF. The CDR3 DNA reads TGTGCCAGCAGCTTAATCGGGACAGGGGCCGAGCAGTACTTC.

This clonotype has a handful of counts. The genes are TRBV6-1 and TRBJ2-7; D could derive from TRBD1 or TRBD2 (5 bases each). Germline values: CDR1 MNHNS, CDR2 SASEGT. The germline V and J ends were trimmed by 7 bases and 3 bases, with 19 bases remaining between them. The CDR3 contains 15 residues. DNA of the CDR3: TGTGCCAGCACCCCGCGAGGGGTTCTAGGCTACGAGCAGTACTTC. Protein product: CASTPRGVLGYEQYF.

This clonotype appeared many times. This chain connects TRBV12-3 or TRBV12-4 to TRBJ2-3, with TRBD2 as a possible D gene (6 bases). V was trimmed by 6 bases and J by 0 bases, leaving 10 bases between them. The CDR3 is 14 residues long. The DNA for the CDR3 is TGTGCCAGCAGACCTGCGGGGAGCACAGATACGCAGTATTTT. This translates into CASRPAGSTDTQYF.

The chain has TRBV7-9 and TRBJ2-3; D uncertain. Between the trimmed V and J ends, which lost 2 bases and 0 bases, there was a span of 6 bases. This CDR3 is 14 amino acids long. Germline assignment: CDR1 SEHNR and CDR2 FQNEAQ (reference sequence). CDR3 in amino acids: CASSLSQSTDTQYF. The CDR3, as DNA: TGTGCCAGCAGCTTATCCCAGAGCACAGATACGCAGTATTTT.